This entry is about one T cell receptor (beta chain). This record belongs to a study of T cells in Graves' hyperthyroidism and ophthalmopathy. Researchers amplified the TCR beta CDR3 regions from RNA transcripts. HTBI primers were used for first-round RT-PCR of the TCR CDR3. TCRdb recomputed calls from the multiplex PCR reads with MiXCR, one row per CDR3 protein. The sample has fewer than 400,000 distinct CDR3 sequences, roughly 17% seen once. The sequencing input was blood. This receptor was obtained from a man aged 25-45 years with Graves' hyperthyroidism.

The CDR3 region is CASRILAGAPTDTQYF. In nucleotides, the CDR3 is TGTGCCAGCAGGATCTTAGCGGGAGCTCCCACAGATACGCAGTATTTT. This sequence joins TRBV6-1 and TRBJ2-3, with TRBD2 matching over 9 bases. The germline V gene has CDR1 MNHNS and CDR2 SASEGT. The CDR3 is 16 amino acids. V shed 6 bases, J shed 2 bases, and the junction held 9 bases outside the gene matches.